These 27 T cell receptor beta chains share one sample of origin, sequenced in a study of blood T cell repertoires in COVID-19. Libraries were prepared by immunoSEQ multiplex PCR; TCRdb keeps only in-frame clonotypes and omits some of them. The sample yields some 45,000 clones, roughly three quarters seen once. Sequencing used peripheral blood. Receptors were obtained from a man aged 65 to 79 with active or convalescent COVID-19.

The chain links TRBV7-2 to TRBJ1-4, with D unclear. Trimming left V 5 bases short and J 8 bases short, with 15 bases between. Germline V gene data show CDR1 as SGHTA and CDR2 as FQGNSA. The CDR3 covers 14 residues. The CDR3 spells CASSTGERGEKLFF. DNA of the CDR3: TGTGCCAGCAGCACCGGGGAAAGAGGAGAAAAACTGTTTTTT.

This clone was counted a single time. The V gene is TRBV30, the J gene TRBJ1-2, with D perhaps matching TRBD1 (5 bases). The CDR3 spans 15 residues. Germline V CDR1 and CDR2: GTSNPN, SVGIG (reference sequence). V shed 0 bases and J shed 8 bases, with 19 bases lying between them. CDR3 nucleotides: TGTGCCTGGAGTGTCTGGGTGTACAGGTATTGCGGCTACACCTTC. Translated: CAWSVWVYRYCGYTF.

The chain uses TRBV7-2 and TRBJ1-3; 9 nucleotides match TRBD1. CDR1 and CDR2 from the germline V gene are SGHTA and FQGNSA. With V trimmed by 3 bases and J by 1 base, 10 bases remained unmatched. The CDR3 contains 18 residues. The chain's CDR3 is CASSLTSGTGFSGNTIYF. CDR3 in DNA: TGTGCCAGCAGCTTGACCTCCGGGACAGGGTTTTCTGGAAACACCATATATTTT.

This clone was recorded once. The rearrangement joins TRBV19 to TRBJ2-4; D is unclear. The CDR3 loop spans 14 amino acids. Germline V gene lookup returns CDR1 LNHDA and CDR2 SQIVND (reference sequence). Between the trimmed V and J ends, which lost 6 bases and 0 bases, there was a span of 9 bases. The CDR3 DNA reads TGTGCCAGTAGATCAGGCTTAGCCAAAAACATTCAGTACTTC. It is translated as CASRSGLAKNIQYF.

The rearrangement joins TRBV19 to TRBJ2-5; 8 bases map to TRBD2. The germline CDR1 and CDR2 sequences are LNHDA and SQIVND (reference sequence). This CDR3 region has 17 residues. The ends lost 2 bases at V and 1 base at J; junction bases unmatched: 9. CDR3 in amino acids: CASSIHGAGESQETQYF. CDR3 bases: TGTGCCAGTAGTATACACGGAGCGGGGGAGTCCCAAGAGACCCAGTACTTC.

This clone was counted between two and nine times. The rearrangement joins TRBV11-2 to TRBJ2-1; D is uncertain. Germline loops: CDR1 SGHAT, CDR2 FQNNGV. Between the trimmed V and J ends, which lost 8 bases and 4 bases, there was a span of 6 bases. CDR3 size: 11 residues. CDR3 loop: CASQVYNEQFF. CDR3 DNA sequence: TGTGCCAGCCAGGTTTACAATGAGCAGTTCTTC.

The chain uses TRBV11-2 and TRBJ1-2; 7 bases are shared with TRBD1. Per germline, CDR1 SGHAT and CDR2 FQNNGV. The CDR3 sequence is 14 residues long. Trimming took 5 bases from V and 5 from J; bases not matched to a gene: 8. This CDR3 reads CASSLSGGTYGYTF. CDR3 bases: TGTGCCAGCAGCCTCTCAGGGGGGACATATGGCTACACCTTC.

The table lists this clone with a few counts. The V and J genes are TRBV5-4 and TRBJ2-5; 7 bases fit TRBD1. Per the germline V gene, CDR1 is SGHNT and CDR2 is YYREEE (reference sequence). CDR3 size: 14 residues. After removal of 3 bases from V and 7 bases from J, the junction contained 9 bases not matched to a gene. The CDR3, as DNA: TGTGCCAGCAGCTCCGGGACAGCCTTTGGGACCCAGTACTTC. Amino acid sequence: CASSSGTAFGTQYF.

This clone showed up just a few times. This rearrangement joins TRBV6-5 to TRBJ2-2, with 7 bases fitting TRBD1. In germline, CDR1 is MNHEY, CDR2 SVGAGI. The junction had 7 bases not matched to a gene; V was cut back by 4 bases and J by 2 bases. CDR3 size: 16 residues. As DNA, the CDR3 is TGTGCCAGCAGTTTATCGGGACAGACAAACACCGGGGAGCTGTTTTTT. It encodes CASSLSGQTNTGELFF.

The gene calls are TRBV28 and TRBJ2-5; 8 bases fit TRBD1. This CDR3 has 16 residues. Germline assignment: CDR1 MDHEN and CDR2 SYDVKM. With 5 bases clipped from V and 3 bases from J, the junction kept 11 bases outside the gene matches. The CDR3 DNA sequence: TGTGCCAGCAGTAAATCCGGGACAGGCATAGAAGAGACCCAGTACTTC. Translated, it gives CASSKSGTGIEETQYF.

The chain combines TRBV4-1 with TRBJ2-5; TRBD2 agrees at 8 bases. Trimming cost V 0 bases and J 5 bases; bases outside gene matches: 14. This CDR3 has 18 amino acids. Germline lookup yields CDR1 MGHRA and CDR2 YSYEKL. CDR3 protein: CASSQDQTSAGGGETQYF. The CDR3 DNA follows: TGCGCCAGCAGCCAAGATCAAACGTCGGCGGGGGGTGGTGAGACCCAGTACTTC.

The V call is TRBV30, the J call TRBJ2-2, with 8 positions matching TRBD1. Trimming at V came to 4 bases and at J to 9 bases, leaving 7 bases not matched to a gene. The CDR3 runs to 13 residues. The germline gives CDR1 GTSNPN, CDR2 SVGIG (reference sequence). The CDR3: CAWTAGTGRELFF. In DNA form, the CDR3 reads TGTGCCTGGACCGCCGGGACAGGACGGGAGCTGTTTTTT.

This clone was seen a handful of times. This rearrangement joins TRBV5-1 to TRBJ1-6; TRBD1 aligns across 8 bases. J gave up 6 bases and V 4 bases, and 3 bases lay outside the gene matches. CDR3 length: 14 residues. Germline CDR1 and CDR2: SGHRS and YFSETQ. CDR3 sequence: CASSVDRVNSPLHF. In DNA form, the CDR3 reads TGCGCCAGCAGCGTGGACAGGGTTAATTCACCCCTCCACTTT.

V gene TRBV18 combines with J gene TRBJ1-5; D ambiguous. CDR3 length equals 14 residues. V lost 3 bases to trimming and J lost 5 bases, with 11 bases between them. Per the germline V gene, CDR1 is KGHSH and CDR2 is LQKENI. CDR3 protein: CASSPLKQDQPQHF. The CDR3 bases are TGTGCCAGCTCACCGTTGAAGCAGGATCAGCCCCAGCATTTT.

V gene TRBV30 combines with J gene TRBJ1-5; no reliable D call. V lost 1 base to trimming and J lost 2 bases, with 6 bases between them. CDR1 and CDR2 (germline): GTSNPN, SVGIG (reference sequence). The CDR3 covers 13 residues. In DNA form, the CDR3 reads TGTGCCTGGAGTGGGAGTGGCAATCAGCCCCAGCATTTT. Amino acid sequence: CAWSGSGNQPQHF. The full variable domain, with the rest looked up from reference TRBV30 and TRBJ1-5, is SQTIHQWPATLVQPVGSPLSLECTVEGTSNPNLYWYRQAAGRGLQLLFYSVGIGQISSEVPQNLSASRPQDRQFILSSKKLLLSDSGFYLCAWSGSGNQPQHFGDGTRLSIL.

In nucleotides, the CDR3 is TGTGCCAGTAATTACAGGGTCGGGAATTCACCCCTCCACTTT. This gives the protein CASNYRVGNSPLHF. This chain links TRBV2 with TRBJ1-6, with D perhaps matching TRBD1 (6 bases). This CDR3 region has 14 residues. In germline, CDR1 is SNHLY, CDR2 FYNNEI. Trimming shortened V by 9 bases and J by 7 bases, and 16 bases separated the two germline ends.

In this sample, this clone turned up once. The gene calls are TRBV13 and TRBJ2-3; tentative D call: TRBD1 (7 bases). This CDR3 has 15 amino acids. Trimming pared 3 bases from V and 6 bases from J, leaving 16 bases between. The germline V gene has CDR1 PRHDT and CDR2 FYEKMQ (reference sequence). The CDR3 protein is CASSFRGVNMDTQYF. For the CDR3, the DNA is TGTGCCAGCAGCTTCAGGGGGGTAAACATGGATACGCAGTATTTT.

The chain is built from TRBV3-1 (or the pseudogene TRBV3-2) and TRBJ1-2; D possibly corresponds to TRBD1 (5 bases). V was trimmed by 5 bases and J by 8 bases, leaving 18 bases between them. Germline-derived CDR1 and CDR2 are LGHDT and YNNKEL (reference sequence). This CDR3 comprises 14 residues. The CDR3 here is CASSATEGARGYTF. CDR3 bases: TGTGCCAGCAGCGCGACAGAAGGGGCGAGGGGCTACACCTTC.

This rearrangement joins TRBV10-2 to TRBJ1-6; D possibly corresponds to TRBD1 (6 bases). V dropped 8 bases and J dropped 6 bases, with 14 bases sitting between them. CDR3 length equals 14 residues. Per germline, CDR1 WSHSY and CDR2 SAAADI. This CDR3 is CASLPGTRNSPLHF. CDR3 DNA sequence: TGCGCCAGCCTTCCCGGGACACGTAATTCACCCCTCCACTTT.

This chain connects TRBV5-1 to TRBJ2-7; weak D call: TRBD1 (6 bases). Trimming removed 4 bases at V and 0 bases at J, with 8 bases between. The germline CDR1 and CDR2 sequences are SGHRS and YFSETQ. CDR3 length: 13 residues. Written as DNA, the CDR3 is TGCGCCAGCAGCCCGGACAGCTCCTACGAGCAGTACTTC. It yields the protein CASSPDSSYEQYF. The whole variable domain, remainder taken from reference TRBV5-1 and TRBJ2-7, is KAGVTQTPRYLIKTRGQQVTLSCSPISGHRSVSWYQQTPGQGLQFLFEYFSETQRNKGNFPGRFSGRQFSNSRSEMNVSTLELGDSALYLCASSPDSSYEQYFGPGTRLTVT.

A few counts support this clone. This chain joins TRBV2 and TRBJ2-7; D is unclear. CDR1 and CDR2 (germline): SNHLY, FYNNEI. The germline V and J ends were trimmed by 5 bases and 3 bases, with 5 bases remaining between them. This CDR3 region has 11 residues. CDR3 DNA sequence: TGTGCCAGCAGTCAAATCTACGAGCAGTACTTC. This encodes CASSQIYEQYF.

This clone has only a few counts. CDR3 sequence reads: CASSEMMDSLEAFF. As DNA, the CDR3 is TGCGCCAGCAGTGAAATGATGGACAGCCTTGAAGCTTTCTTT. V and J are TRBV10-1 and TRBJ1-1; D might be TRBD1 (6 bases). Trimming took off 3 bases at V and 7 bases at J, with 15 bases between the two ends. In germline, CDR1 is WNHNN, CDR2 SYGVQD (reference sequence). The CDR3 consists of 14 residues.

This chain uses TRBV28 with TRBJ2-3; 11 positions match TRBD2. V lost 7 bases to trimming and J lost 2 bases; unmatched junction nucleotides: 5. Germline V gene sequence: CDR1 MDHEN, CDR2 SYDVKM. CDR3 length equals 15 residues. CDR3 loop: CASTVAGGVTDTQYF. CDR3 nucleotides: TGTGCCAGCACGGTAGCGGGGGGGGTCACAGATACGCAGTATTTT.

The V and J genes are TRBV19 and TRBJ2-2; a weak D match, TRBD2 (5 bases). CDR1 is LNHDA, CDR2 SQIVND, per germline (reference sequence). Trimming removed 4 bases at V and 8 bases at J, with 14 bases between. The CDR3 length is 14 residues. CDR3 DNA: TGTGCCAGTAGTACCCCGCGGCGGACTGGGGAGCTGTTTTTT. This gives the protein CASSTPRRTGELFF.

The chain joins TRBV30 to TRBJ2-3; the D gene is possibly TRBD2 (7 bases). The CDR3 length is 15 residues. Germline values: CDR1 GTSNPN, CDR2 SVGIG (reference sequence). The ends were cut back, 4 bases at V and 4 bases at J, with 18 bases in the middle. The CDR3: CAWTTRGGSADTQYF. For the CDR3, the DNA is TGTGCCTGGACCACTAGGGGGGGAAGTGCAGATACGCAGTATTTT. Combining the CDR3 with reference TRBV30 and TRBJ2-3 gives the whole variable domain SQTIHQWPATLVQPVGSPLSLECTVEGTSNPNLYWYRQAAGRGLQLLFYSVGIGQISSEVPQNLSASRPQDRQFILSSKKLLLSDSGFYLCAWTTRGGSADTQYFGPGTRLTVL.

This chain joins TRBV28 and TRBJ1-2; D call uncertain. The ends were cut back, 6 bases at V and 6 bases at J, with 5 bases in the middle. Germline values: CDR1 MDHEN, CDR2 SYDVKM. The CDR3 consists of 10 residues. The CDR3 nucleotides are TGTGCCAGCAGGCGGGATGGCTACACCTTC. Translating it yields CASRRDGYTF.

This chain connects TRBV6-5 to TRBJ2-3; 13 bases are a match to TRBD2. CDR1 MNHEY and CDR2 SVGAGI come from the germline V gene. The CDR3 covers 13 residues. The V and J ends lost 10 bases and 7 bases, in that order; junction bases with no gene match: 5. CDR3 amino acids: CATLGLAGNTQYF. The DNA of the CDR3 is TGTGCCACCCTGGGACTAGCGGGGAATACGCAGTATTTT.